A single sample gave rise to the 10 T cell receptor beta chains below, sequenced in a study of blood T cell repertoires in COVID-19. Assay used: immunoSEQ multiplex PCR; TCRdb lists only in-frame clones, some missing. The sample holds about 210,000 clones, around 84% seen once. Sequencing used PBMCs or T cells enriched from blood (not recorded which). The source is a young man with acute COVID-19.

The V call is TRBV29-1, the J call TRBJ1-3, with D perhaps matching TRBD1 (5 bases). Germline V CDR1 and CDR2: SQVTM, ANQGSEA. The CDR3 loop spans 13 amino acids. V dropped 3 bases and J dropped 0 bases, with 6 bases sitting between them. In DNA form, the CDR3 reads TGCAGCGTTGAGGGGCACTCTGGAAACACCATATATTTT. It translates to CSVEGHSGNTIYF.

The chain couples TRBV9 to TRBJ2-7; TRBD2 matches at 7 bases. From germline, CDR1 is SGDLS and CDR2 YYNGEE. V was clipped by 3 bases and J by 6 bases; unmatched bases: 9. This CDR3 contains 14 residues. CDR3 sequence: CASSALGGSSEQYF. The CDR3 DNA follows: TGTGCCAGCAGCGCCCTGGGGGGGAGTTCCGAGCAGTACTTC.

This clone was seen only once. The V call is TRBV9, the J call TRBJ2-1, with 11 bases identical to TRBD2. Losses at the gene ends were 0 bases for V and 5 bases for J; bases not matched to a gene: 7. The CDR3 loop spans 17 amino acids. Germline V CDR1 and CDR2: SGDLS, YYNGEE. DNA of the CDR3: TGTGCCAGCAGCGTAGATTTAGCGGGAGGGACGGACAATGAGCAGTTCTTC. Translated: CASSVDLAGGTDNEQFF.

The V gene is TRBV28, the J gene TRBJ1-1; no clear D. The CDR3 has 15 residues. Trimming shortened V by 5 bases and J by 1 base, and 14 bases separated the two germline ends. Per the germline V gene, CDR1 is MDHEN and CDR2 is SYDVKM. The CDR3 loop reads CASSLPGSANTEAFF. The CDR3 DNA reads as TGTGCCAGCAGTCTACCCGGGTCGGCGAACACTGAAGCTTTCTTT.

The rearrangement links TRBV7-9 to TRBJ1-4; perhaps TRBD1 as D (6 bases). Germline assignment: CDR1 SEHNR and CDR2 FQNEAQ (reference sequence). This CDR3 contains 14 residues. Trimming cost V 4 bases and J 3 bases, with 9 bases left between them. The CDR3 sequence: CASSSWTANEKLFF. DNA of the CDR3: TGTGCCAGCAGCTCATGGACAGCTAATGAAAAACTGTTTTTT.

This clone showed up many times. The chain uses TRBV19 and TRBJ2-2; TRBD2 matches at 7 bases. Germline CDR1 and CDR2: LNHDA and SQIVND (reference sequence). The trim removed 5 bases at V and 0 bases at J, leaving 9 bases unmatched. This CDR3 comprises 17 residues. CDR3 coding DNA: TGTGCCAGTAGTCGCGCCCTGGGGGGGGCGAACACCGGGGAGCTGTTTTTT. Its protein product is CASSRALGGANTGELFF.

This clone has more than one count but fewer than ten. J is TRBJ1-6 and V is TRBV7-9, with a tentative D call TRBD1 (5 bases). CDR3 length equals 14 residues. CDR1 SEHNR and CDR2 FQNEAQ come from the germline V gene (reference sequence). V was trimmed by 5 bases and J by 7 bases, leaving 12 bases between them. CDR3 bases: TGTGCCAGCAGCCCTGGGACTTCAAATTCACCCCTCCACTTT. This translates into CASSPGTSNSPLHF.

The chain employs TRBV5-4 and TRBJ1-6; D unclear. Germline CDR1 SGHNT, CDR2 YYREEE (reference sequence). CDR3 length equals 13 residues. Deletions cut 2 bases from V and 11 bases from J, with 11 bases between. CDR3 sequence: CASSFSGSAPLHF. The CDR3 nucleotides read TGTGCCAGCAGCTTCTCAGGATCCGCACCCCTCCACTTT.

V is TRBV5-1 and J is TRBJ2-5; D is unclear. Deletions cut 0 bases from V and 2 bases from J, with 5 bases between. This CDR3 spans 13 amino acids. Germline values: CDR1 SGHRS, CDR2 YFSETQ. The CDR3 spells CASSLGAQETQYF. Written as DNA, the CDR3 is TGCGCCAGCAGCTTGGGAGCTCAAGAGACCCAGTACTTC.

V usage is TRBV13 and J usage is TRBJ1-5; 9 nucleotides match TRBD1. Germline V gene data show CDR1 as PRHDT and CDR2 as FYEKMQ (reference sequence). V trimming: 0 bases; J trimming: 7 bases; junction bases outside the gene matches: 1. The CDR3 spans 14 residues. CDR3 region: CASSLGDRGQPQHF. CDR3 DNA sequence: TGTGCCAGCAGCTTAGGGGACAGGGGACAGCCCCAGCATTTT.